What follows are 6 T cell receptor beta chains derived from one specimen sequenced in a study of T cell repertoires in aging, cancer and after chemotherapy. Multiplex touch-down PCR with TRB-A/B primers amplified rearranged V-D-J TRB sequences. Each CDR3 protein is one row after TCRdb ran MiXCR on the multiplex PCR reads. The sample has some 9,000 distinct CDR3 sequences; over 50% are singletons. TCR beta rearrangements were amplified from peripheral blood genomic DNA. The specimen sequenced was blood. These receptors all stem from a human donor in good health.

This clonotype was detected only a few times. This rearrangement joins TRBV19 to TRBJ2-1; tentatively, D is TRBD1 (5 bases). CDR1 and CDR2 (germline): LNHDA, SQIVND (reference sequence). V was cut by 3 bases and J by 2 bases, with 11 bases left in between. CDR3 length: 15 residues. In DNA, the CDR3 is TGTGCCAGTAGTATGGGCAGGGCGCCCTACAATGAGCAGTTCTTC. Protein: CASSMGRAPYNEQFF.

The sample holds a few counts of this clonotype. The chain uses TRBV12-3 or TRBV12-4 and TRBJ1-1, with D tentatively TRBD1 (5 bases). The V gene lost 4 bases and the J gene lost 7 bases, with 13 bases spanning the gap. The CDR3 runs to 13 residues. The CDR3 region is CASSSPPGGEAFF. The CDR3 nucleotides are TGTGCCAGCAGTTCCCCCCCCGGGGGTGAAGCTTTCTTT.

The chain employs TRBV11-1 and TRBJ1-5; TRBD1 might be the D (5 bases). CDR1 is SGHAT and CDR2 is FQDESV in the germline V gene (reference sequence). The V and J ends lost 3 bases and 0 bases respectively, with 15 bases between them. CDR3 length: 17 residues. The CDR3, as DNA: TGTGCCAGCAGCTTGGACAAGTCCCCTTATAGCAATCAGCCCCAGCATTTT. Translated: CASSLDKSPYSNQPQHF. The full variable domain, with the rest looked up from reference TRBV11-1 and TRBJ1-5, is EAEVAQSPRYKITEKSQAVAFWCDPISGHATLYWYRQILGQGPELLVQFQDESVVDDSQLPKDRFSAERLKGVDSTLKIQPAELGDSAMYLCASSLDKSPYSNQPQHFGDGTRLSIL.

The chain links TRBV5-4 to TRBJ2-7; 10 nucleotides match TRBD2. The closer fit of TRBJ2-5 to the DNA end suggests the J call may be wrong. This CDR3 region has 16 residues. CDR1 is SGHNT and CDR2 is YYREEE in the germline V gene (reference sequence). The CDR3 coding sequence is TGTGCCAGCAGCTTGGAGGCTAGCGGGAGCCAAGAGACCCAGTACTTC. It specifies CASSLEASGSQETQYF.

J is TRBJ2-3 and V is TRBV6-4; D unclear. The CDR3 runs 14 residues. CDR1 and CDR2 (germline): MRHNA, SNTAGT. V shed 2 bases and J shed 0 bases, with 6 bases lying between them. CDR3 DNA sequence: TGTGCCAGCAGTGACGTCCCCAGCACAGATACGCAGTATTTT. It is translated as CASSDVPSTDTQYF.

Only a few counts were recorded for this clonotype. V gene TRBV6-5 combines with J gene TRBJ1-2, with D possibly TRBD1 on 5 matching bases. Trimming cost V 4 bases and J 4 bases, with 13 bases left between them. Germline values: CDR1 MNHEY, CDR2 SVGAGI. This CDR3 contains 14 residues. The CDR3 is CASSSGTGRYGYTF. The DNA for the CDR3 is TGTGCCAGCAGTTCGGGGACGGGACGCTATGGCTACACCTTC.